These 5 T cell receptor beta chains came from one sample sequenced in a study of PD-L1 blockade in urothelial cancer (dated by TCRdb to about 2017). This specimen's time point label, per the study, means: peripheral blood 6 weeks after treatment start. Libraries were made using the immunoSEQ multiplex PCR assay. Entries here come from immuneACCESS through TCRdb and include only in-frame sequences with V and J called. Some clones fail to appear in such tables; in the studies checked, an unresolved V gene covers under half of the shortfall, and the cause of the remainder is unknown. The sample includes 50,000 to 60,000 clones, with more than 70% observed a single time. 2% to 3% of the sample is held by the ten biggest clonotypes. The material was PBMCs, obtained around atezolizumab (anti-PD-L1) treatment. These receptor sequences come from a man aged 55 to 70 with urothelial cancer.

CDR3 in amino acids: CASSLGYSGNQPQHF. CDR3 DNA sequence: TGTGCCAGCAGCTTAGGCTACTCGGGCAATCAGCCCCAGCATTTT. The rearrangement joins TRBV7-9 to TRBJ1-5; D remains ambiguous. Germline CDR1 SEHNR, CDR2 FQNEAQ (reference sequence). The CDR3 consists of 15 residues. Trimming pared 1 base from V and 2 bases from J, leaving 9 bases between.

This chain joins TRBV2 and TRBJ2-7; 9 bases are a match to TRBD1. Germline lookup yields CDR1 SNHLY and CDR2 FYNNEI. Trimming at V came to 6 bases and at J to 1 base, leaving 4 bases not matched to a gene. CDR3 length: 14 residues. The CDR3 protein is CASSGTGFSYEQYF. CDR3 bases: TGTGCCAGCAGCGGGACAGGGTTTTCCTACGAGCAGTACTTC.

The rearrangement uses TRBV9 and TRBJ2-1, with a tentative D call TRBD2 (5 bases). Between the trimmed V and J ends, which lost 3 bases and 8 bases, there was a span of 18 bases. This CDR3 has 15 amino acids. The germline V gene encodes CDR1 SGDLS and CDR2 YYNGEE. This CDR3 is CASSATSRSLHEQFF. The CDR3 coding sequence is TGTGCCAGCAGCGCAACTAGTCGGTCTTTGCATGAGCAGTTCTTC.

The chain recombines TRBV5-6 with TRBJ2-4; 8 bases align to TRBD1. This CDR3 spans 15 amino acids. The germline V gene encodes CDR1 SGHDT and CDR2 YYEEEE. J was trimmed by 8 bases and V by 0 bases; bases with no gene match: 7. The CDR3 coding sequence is TGTGCCAGCAGCTTGGTCACACAGGGGGAATACATTCAGTACTTC. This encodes CASSLVTQGEYIQYF.

The CDR3 nucleotides are TGTGCCAGCAGCTTGGACCCAGGAGGCTCTGGAAACACCATATATTTT. As protein: CASSLDPGGSGNTIYF. The gene calls are TRBV5-4 and TRBJ1-3; D not certain. The CDR3 contains 16 residues. Trimming shortened V by 0 bases and J by 0 bases, and 10 bases separated the two germline ends. CDR1 is SGHNT and CDR2 is YYREEE in the germline V gene (reference sequence).